This T cell receptor beta chain emerged from a study of CD8 T cells in ankylosing spondylitis. Study-level findings and limits: What appeared characteristic of ankylosing spondylitis blood was a TCR beta motif of several highly homologous variants. Earlier reports found some motif variants in synovial fluid and blood in reactive arthritis. Disease-associated clones were reportedly significantly overrepresented in matched ankylosing spondylitis synovial fluid. Disease-linked clones bore a CD8+ phenotype and were relatively rare in peripheral blood.

Germline values: CDR1 DFQATT, CDR2 SNEGSKA (reference sequence). This CDR3 is built from 13 residues. Trimming shortened V by 6 bases and J by 3 bases, and 14 bases separated the two germline ends. Of note for this clonotype: Its antigen is unidentified.

Construction of TCR beta libraries was performed using quantitative 5'-RACE with molecular barcodes. Using its own MiXCR run on the 5' RACE reads, TCRdb lists one record per CDR3 protein. The data contain about 800,000 distinct CDR3 sequences, about 11% of them singletons. This TCR was recovered from a male donor with ankylosing spondylitis. The chain employs TRBV20-1 and TRBJ1-2, with D unresolved. The sequencing input was blood, either unsorted or a sorted T cell fraction (not recorded which). CDR3 sequence (DNA): TGCAGTGCCTTCTCCCCAATGCACTATGGCTACACCTTC. This translates into CSAFSPMHYGYTF.